This T cell receptor beta chain was identified in a study of blood T cell repertoires in COVID-19. Across the study: The United States, Italy and Spain were the sources of the acute and convalescent COVID-19 samples. T cells, B-cell-depleted T cells, or PBMCs provided the cDNA or gDNA that served as material.

The trim removed 3 bases at V and 8 bases at J, leaving 7 bases unmatched. Germline V gene sequence: CDR1 SGDLS, CDR2 YYNGEE. CDR3 length: 14 amino acids. As originally analysed: Reference gene primer amplification gave nucleated cell count estimates. Only in-frame clones appear in the TCRdb table, and some are missing; sequencing was by immunoSEQ multiplex PCR. V, J and clone size derive from that table, while D and trimming were established from the DNA sequence. Seen here are about 40,000 clones, about 80% observed once, and the top ten hold less than 3.5%. Sequencing was performed on peripheral blood. This clonotype was obtained from a woman aged 60-75 years with acute or convalescent COVID-19. This sequence joins TRBV9 and TRBJ2-4; TRBD1 agrees at 8 bases. This chain's CDR3 is CASSAPDRAYIQYF. CDR3 DNA sequence: TGTGCCAGCAGCGCGCCGGACAGGGCATACATTCAGTACTTC.